Each of the 32 T cell receptor beta chains below was sequenced from the same sample in a study of T cell responses to AZD1222 COVID-19 vaccine. The protocol was immunoSEQ multiplex PCR, while the TCRdb copy is restricted to in-frame clones and leaves out a portion. The sample lists more than 65,000 clones, approximately 82% occurring once. The sample in question was peripheral blood, obtained 28 days after the second AZD1222 dose. The receptors come from an adult who received the AZD1222 COVID-19 vaccine.

This rearrangement joins TRBV11-2 to TRBJ1-2, with D perhaps TRBD1 (5 bases). CDR1 is SGHAT, CDR2 FQNNGV, per germline. V gave up 3 bases and J gave up 6 bases, with 11 bases separating them. This CDR3 has 13 residues. CDR3 sequence (DNA): TGTGCCAGCAGCTTGGCAGGGCCCAATGGCTACACCTTC. It encodes CASSLAGPNGYTF.

V is TRBV7-9 and J is TRBJ2-3, with D perhaps matching TRBD1 or TRBD2 (6 bases each). This CDR3 comprises 16 residues. Per the germline V gene, CDR1 is SEHNR and CDR2 is FQNEAQ (reference sequence). The V gene lost 3 bases and the J gene lost 2 bases, with 15 bases spanning the gap. CDR3 bases: TGTGCCAGCAGCTTGGGGGGCCTCCACTTCACAGATACGCAGTATTTT. Amino acid sequence: CASSLGGLHFTDTQYF. Supplemented by reference TRBV7-9 and TRBJ2-3, the full variable domain reads DTGVSQNPRHKITKRGQNVTFRCDPISEHNRLYWYRQTLGQGPEFLTYFQNEAQLEKSRLLSDRFSAERPKGSFSTLEIQRTEQGDSAMYLCASSLGGLHFTDTQYFGPGTRLTVL.

The J gene is TRBJ1-4, the V gene TRBV6-4; no clear D. CDR1 MRHNA and CDR2 SNTAGT come from the germline V gene. The CDR3 sequence is 14 residues long. The V end was cut by 6 bases, the J end by 12 bases, with 20 bases between. CDR3: CASRPEGTVGELFF. In nucleotides, the CDR3 is TGTGCCAGCAGGCCCGAGGGTACCGTCGGTGAACTGTTTTTT.

CDR3 protein: CARFLNEQFF. DNA of the CDR3: TGTGCCAGGTTCTTAAATGAGCAGTTCTTC. The chain links TRBV27 to TRBJ2-1; D gene unclear. CDR1 is MNHEY and CDR2 is SMNVEV in the germline V gene (reference sequence). This CDR3 is built from 10 residues. Trimming took off 9 bases at V and 7 bases at J, with 7 bases between the two ends.

In DNA form, the CDR3 reads TGTGCCTGGCGAAGGGTCAACTATGGCTACACCTTC. This codes for CAWRRVNYGYTF. V and J are TRBV30 and TRBJ1-2; D is undetermined. CDR1 is GTSNPN and CDR2 is SVGIG in the germline V gene (reference sequence). The CDR3 extends over 12 amino acids. Between the trimmed V and J ends, which lost 5 bases and 2 bases, there was a span of 9 bases.

The chain joins TRBV11-3 to TRBJ2-1; TRBD1 might be the D (7 bases). Deletions cut 1 base from V and 4 bases from J, with 14 bases between. This CDR3 has 16 residues. Germline V gene lookup returns CDR1 SGHNT and CDR2 YENEEA. CDR3 loop: CASSLVPGGLYNEQFF. In DNA form, the CDR3 reads TGTGCCAGCAGCTTAGTCCCAGGGGGGCTATACAATGAGCAGTTCTTC.

In DNA form, the CDR3 reads TGTGCCAGCAGCGGGACCGGACAGTACTTC. Protein: CASSGTGQYF. This chain links TRBV9 with TRBJ2-7; no firm D call. Germline V CDR1 and CDR2: SGDLS, YYNGEE. The V gene lost 3 bases and the J gene lost 10 bases, with 8 bases spanning the gap. The CDR3 consists of 10 residues. The full variable domain, its missing parts supplied by reference TRBV9 and TRBJ2-7, is DSGVTQTPKHLITATGQRVTLRCSPRSGDLSVYWYQQSLDQGLQFLIQYYNGEERAKGNILERFSAQQFPDLHSELNLSSLELGDSALYFCASSGTGQYFGPGTRLTVT.

J is TRBJ2-7 and V is TRBV11-2, with a weak D call TRBD2 (6 bases). Germline V CDR1 and CDR2: SGHAT, FQNNGV. The CDR3 covers 13 residues. Trimming stripped 4 bases from V and 6 bases from J, with 13 bases between. The chain's CDR3 is CASSWGTVLEQYF. DNA for the CDR3: TGTGCCAGCAGCTGGGGGACTGTCCTCGAGCAGTACTTC.

CDR3 amino acids: CASNRQGPSEQYF. The CDR3 DNA follows: TGTGCCAGCAACCGACAGGGCCCATCCGAGCAGTACTTC. The V gene is TRBV14, the J gene TRBJ2-7; 7 bases align to TRBD1. The length of the CDR3 is 13 residues. V was pared by 7 bases and J by 6 bases, with 9 bases of the junction left unmatched. Germline V lookup: CDR1 SGHDN, CDR2 FVKESK.

The gene calls are TRBV7-9 and TRBJ1-1, with D unclear. The V gene's germline CDR1 is SEHNR and CDR2 FQNEAQ (reference sequence). Trimming pared 1 base from V and 6 bases from J, leaving 9 bases between. The CDR3 spans 13 residues. This chain's CDR3 is CASSLDFGSEAFF. The CDR3 DNA reads TGTGCCAGCAGCTTAGATTTCGGGTCTGAAGCTTTCTTT.

This clone occurred a few times. This chain uses TRBV10-1 with TRBJ1-5, with D perhaps matching TRBD1 (6 bases). V lost 2 bases and J 3 bases, leaving 11 bases between the germline ends. Germline loops: CDR1 WNHNN, CDR2 SYGVQD (reference sequence). The CDR3 spans 15 residues. The CDR3 coding sequence is TGCGCCAGCAGTGAGAGGGGGAGGGACAATCAGCCCCAGCATTTT. The encoded protein is CASSERGRDNQPQHF.

V and J are TRBV7-9 and TRBJ1-1; unclear D gene. V was clipped by 3 bases and J by 11 bases, with 10 bases between them. The germline V gene encodes CDR1 SEHNR and CDR2 FQNEAQ (reference sequence). CDR3 length equals 11 residues. The DNA of the CDR3 is TGTGCCAGCAGCTTCGGGAATCCGGCTTTCTTT. As protein: CASSFGNPAFF.

The J gene is TRBJ1-1, the V gene TRBV10-3, with D possibly TRBD1 on 6 matching bases. This CDR3 spans 18 amino acids. With 4 bases removed from V and 0 bases from J, the gap between germline ends came to 21 bases. Looked up from germline, CDR1 is ENHRY and CDR2 is SYGVKD. The CDR3, as DNA: TGTGCCATCAGTGGACCACCCGGGGGGCTTAGTATGAACACTGAAGCTTTCTTT. Encoded protein: CAISGPPGGLSMNTEAFF.

The table lists this clone with a count of one. The gene calls are TRBV5-1 and TRBJ1-2; 7 bases fit TRBD1. The V and J ends lost 4 bases and 8 bases, in that order; junction bases with no gene match: 14. CDR1 is SGHRS, CDR2 YFSETQ, per germline. The CDR3 consists of 15 residues. The CDR3 reads CASSPQTGTDLGYTF. Written as DNA, the CDR3 is TGCGCCAGCAGCCCACAAACTGGGACAGACCTCGGCTACACCTTC. Together with reference TRBV5-1 and TRBJ1-2, the CDR3 gives the full variable domain: KAGVTQTPRYLIKTRGQQVTLSCSPISGHRSVSWYQQTPGQGLQFLFEYFSETQRNKGNFPGRFSGRQFSNSRSEMNVSTLELGDSALYLCASSPQTGTDLGYTFGSGTRLTVV.

The chain joins TRBV6-1 to TRBJ1-3; no firm D call. Trimming cost V 3 bases and J 8 bases, with 5 bases left between them. The CDR3 runs 11 residues. Looked up from germline, CDR1 is MNHNS and CDR2 is SASEGT. The CDR3 bases are TGTGCCAGCAGTGACGGGTACACCATATATTTT. Translating gives CASSDGYTIYF.

The CDR3 spells CATRSGTNTEAFF. CDR3 nucleotides: TGTGCCACCAGATCGGGGACCAACACTGAAGCTTTCTTT. This rearrangement joins TRBV24-1 to TRBJ1-1; D may be TRBD1 (5 bases). V shed 7 bases and J shed 2 bases, with 10 bases lying between them. The germline V gene has CDR1 KGHDR and CDR2 SFDVKD. The CDR3 consists of 13 residues.

This chain links TRBV11-2 with TRBJ1-1; 7 bases line up with TRBD1. Trimming took 5 bases from V and 7 from J; bases not matched to a gene: 7. The CDR3 consists of 13 residues. Per germline, CDR1 SGHAT and CDR2 FQNNGV. CDR3 nucleotides: TGTGCCAGCAGCGCCTACCGACAGGGTGAAGCTTTCTTT. Translation gives CASSAYRQGEAFF.

Concerning this clone: Other DNA sequences in this specimen translate into the identical CDR3. The chain uses TRBV6-5 and TRBJ2-7; 12 nucleotides line up with TRBD2. Germline V CDR1 and CDR2: MNHEY, SVGAGI. Trimming cost V 0 bases and J 2 bases; bases outside gene matches: 2. The CDR3 is made up of 16 amino acids. The CDR3 DNA is TGTGCCAGCAGTTACTCAGGACTAGCGGGGACCTACGAGCAGTACTTC. Residues: CASSYSGLAGTYEQYF.

This clone was observed a few times. The J gene is TRBJ2-1, the V gene TRBV2; the D call may be TRBD1 or TRBD2 (5 bases each). The CDR3 runs to 12 residues. Germline V gene sequence: CDR1 SNHLY, CDR2 FYNNEI. Trimming removed 8 bases from V and 12 bases from J, with 17 bases in between. The CDR3 bases are TGTGCCAGCCGGACGGCTCTTGGGGGGCAGTTCTTC. This sequence encodes CASRTALGGQFF. Using reference TRBV2 and TRBJ2-1 for the parts outside the CDR3, the full variable domain is EPEVTQTPSHQVTQMGQEVILRCVPISNHLYFYWYRQILGQKVEFLVSFYNNEISEKSEIFDDQFSVERPDGSNFTLKIRSTKLEDSAMYFCASRTALGGQFFGPGTRLTVL.

This clone appeared a single time. The chain has TRBV3-1 (or the pseudogene TRBV3-2) and TRBJ2-5; D gene uncertain. The germline CDR1 and CDR2 sequences are LGHDT and YNNKEL (reference sequence). The length of the CDR3 is 13 residues. The V end lost 0 bases, the J end lost 5 bases, and 7 bases lay between the germline ends. The CDR3 region is CASSQDIWETQYF. The CDR3 region has the DNA TGTGCCAGCAGCCAAGATATCTGGGAGACCCAGTACTTC.

The chain joins TRBV3-1 (or the pseudogene TRBV3-2) to TRBJ2-3; D ambiguous. The V gene lost 4 bases and the J gene lost 6 bases, with 20 bases spanning the gap. CDR1 and CDR2 (germline): LGHDT, YNNKEL (reference sequence). The CDR3 is 16 amino acids. In nucleotides, the CDR3 is TGTGCCAGCAGCCCCTGGCCGGACCCCTCGCGGGATACGCAGTATTTT. Protein product: CASSPWPDPSRDTQYF.

The rearrangement links TRBV6-5 to TRBJ1-4; 7 nucleotides match TRBD1. The germline CDR1 and CDR2 sequences are MNHEY and SVGAGI. This CDR3 spans 14 amino acids. The junction had 9 bases not matched to a gene; V was cut back by 6 bases and J by 8 bases. The chain's CDR3 is CASSKGQRDEKLFF. The CDR3 DNA is TGTGCCAGCAGCAAGGGACAGCGCGACGAAAAACTGTTTTTT.

The J gene is TRBJ1-3, the V gene TRBV6-6; 8 positions agree with TRBD1. Germline trimming cut 7 bases from V and 4 bases from J; bases unmatched to any gene: 6. CDR1 is MNHNY and CDR2 is SVGAGI in the germline V gene (reference sequence). The CDR3 is made up of 14 amino acids. CDR3 in DNA: TGTGCCAGCATTCGGGACAGGTCCGGAAACACCATATATTTT. Residues: CASIRDRSGNTIYF.

This sequence joins TRBV7-3 and TRBJ1-2, with D possibly matching TRBD1 (5 bases). V was trimmed by 3 bases and J by 3 bases, leaving 11 bases between them. The CDR3 length is 14 residues. Germline values: CDR1 SGHTA, CDR2 FQGTGA. The CDR3 loop reads CASSLGGDDYGYTF. CDR3 coding DNA: TGTGCCAGCAGCTTGGGGGGAGACGACTATGGCTACACCTTC.

This chain links TRBV13 with TRBJ2-3, with D tentatively TRBD1 or TRBD2 (7 bases each). This CDR3 is 15 amino acids long. Trimming took 8 bases from V and 2 from J, leaving 17 bases between them. Germline CDR1 and CDR2: PRHDT and FYEKMQ (reference sequence). DNA for the CDR3: TGTGCCAGCCAGGGGGGGGCTTATTTCACAGATACGCAGTATTTT. It specifies CASQGGAYFTDTQYF.

The chain is built from TRBV7-6 and TRBJ2-2; 8 nucleotides align to TRBD2. Germline assignment: CDR1 SGHVS and CDR2 FNYEAQ. The CDR3 has 16 residues. The J segment lost 4 bases and the V segment lost 5 bases, leaving 9 bases of the junction unmatched. DNA of the CDR3: TGTGCCAGCAGCGGACGGGAGGGGTCCTTCACCGGGGAGCTGTTTTTT. It specifies CASSGREGSFTGELFF.

This chain uses TRBV5-4 with TRBJ1-4, with D possibly TRBD1 on 5 matching bases. The germline CDR1 and CDR2 sequences are SGHNT and YYREEE (reference sequence). V was pared by 0 bases and J by 8 bases, with 14 bases between. The CDR3 length is 15 residues. The CDR3 loop reads CASSLVGQGDEKLFF. CDR3 nucleotide sequence: TGTGCCAGCAGCTTGGTAGGTCAGGGTGACGAAAAACTGTTTTTT.

The J gene is TRBJ2-1, the V gene TRBV10-3; maybe TRBD2 (6 bases). CDR3 size: 13 residues. The germline V gene encodes CDR1 ENHRY and CDR2 SYGVKD. Trimming stripped 0 bases from V and 7 bases from J, with 7 bases between. The CDR3 loop is CAISESEGNEQFF. The CDR3 region has the DNA TGTGCCATCAGTGAGTCGGAGGGGAATGAGCAGTTCTTC.

This chain joins TRBV7-9 and TRBJ1-2; D not resolved. This CDR3 has 15 residues. Germline V CDR1 and CDR2: SEHNR, FQNEAQ (reference sequence). Trimming shortened V by 5 bases and J by 3 bases, and 16 bases separated the two germline ends. The chain's CDR3 is CASSIPRSFYYGYTF. The CDR3, as DNA: TGTGCCAGCAGCATCCCCAGGTCCTTTTACTATGGCTACACCTTC. Looking up the rest from reference TRBV7-9 and TRBJ1-2 gives the full variable domain: DTGVSQNPRHKITKRGQNVTFRCDPISEHNRLYWYRQTLGQGPEFLTYFQNEAQLEKSRLLSDRFSAERPKGSFSTLEIQRTEQGDSAMYLCASSIPRSFYYGYTFGSGTRLTVV.

This chain joins TRBV20-1 and TRBJ1-1, with D uncertain. The CDR3 consists of 13 residues. The V end lost 3 bases, the J end lost 2 bases, and 10 bases lay between the germline ends. Germline V gene lookup returns CDR1 DFQATT and CDR2 SNEGSKA (reference sequence). The CDR3 DNA sequence: TGCAGTGCTAGTAGAGGGAGCAACACTGAAGCTTTCTTT. Encoded protein: CSASRGSNTEAFF.

The V gene is TRBV27, the J gene TRBJ1-6; the D is unclear. Germline-derived CDR1 and CDR2 are MNHEY and SMNVEV (reference sequence). This CDR3 comprises 15 residues. Trimming pared 6 bases from V and 9 bases from J, leaving 18 bases between. CDR3 loop: CASRREGSVGSPLHF. The DNA of the CDR3 is TGTGCCAGCAGAAGAGAGGGTTCGGTGGGTTCACCCCTCCACTTT.

The chain couples TRBV15 to TRBJ2-5, with unresolved D. The germline V and J ends were trimmed by 0 bases and 1 base, with 6 bases remaining between them. CDR3 length: 14 amino acids. CDR1 is LNHNV and CDR2 is YYDKDF in the germline V gene (reference sequence). CDR3 sequence (DNA): TGTGCCACCAGCAGAGATGTCTTCCAAGAGACCCAGTACTTC. Encoded protein: CATSRDVFQETQYF.